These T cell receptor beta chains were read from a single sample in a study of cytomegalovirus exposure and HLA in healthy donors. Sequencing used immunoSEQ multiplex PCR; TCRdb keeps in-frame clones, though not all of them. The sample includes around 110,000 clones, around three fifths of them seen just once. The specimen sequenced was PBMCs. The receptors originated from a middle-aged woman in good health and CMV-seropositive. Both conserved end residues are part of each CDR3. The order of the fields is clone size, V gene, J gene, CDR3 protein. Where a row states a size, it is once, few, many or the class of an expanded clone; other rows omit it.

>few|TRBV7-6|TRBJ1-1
CASSLATGVNTEAFF
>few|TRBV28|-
CASSLGQGAGDEQYF
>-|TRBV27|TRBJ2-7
CASSPYGSGRDEQYF
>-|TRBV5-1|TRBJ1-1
CASSLGQTNTEAFF
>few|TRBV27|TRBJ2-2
CASSLRGTGGLSNTGELFF
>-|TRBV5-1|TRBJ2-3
CASSFRAGVTDTQYF
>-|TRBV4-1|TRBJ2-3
CASSQDPAGGQVDTQYF
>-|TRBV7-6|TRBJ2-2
CASRGGDTGELFF
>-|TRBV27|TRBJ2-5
CASSHRQGQETQYF
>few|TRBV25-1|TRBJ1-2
CASSAGSGGGYPF
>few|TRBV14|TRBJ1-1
CASSQGWGVDTEAFF
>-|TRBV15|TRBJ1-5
CATSSLQGSNQPQHF
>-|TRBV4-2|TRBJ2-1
CASSQVDGLGGIF
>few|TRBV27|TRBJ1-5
CASSSLYEGSNQPQHF
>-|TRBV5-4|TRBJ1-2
CASSGETGDKSYTF
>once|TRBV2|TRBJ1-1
CASSERGEGTEAFF
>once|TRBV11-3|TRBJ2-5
CASSQRQGAGETQYF
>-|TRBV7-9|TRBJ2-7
CATSPGTYEQYF
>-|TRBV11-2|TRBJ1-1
CASSSHRGNTEAFF
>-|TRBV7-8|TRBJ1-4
CASSSPTLGQGAGDEKLFF
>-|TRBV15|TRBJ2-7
CATSRDEGDYEQYF
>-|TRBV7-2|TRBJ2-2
CASSLVGTGNTGELFF
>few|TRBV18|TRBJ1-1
CASSPDRLQLNTEAFF
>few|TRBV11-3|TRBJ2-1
CASSLLQGSEQFF
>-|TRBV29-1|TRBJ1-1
CSVDPGPDRGREAFF
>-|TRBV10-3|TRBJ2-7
CAISKTGDTYEQYF
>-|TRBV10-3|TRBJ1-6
CAIGTEDNSPLHF
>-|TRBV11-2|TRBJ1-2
CASSLDLKGTGDGGYTF
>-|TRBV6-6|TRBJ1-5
CASKKQGNQPQHF
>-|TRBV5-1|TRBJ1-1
CASSLAGQNTEAFF
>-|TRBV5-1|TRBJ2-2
CASSLATGAGELFF
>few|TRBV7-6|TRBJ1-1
CASSPNRKLNTEAFF
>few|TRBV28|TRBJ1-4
CASSSEATNEKLFF
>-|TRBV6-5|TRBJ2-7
CASSLQGDGSYEQYF
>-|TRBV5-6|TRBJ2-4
CASSPTFSGVQDIQYF
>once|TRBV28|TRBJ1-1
CASSSPGQGALNTEAFF
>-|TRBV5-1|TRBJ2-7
CASSLQGLSHEQYF
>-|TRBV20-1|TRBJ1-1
CSAPVNTEAFF
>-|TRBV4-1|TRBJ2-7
CASSQDPPLAGGGYEQYF
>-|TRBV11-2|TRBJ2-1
CASSITSGVGGGEQFF
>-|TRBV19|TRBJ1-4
CASSRSGQANEKLFF
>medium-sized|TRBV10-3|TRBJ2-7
CATTPSGSGSGEQYF
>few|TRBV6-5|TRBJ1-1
CASSGWGGQNTEAFF
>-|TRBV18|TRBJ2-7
CASSPGQGEQYF
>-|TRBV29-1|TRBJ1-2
CSGSGIYGYTF
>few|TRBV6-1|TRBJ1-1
CASSVRDRGNTEAFF
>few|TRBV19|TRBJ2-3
CASSIAGGQDTQYF
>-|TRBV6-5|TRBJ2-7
CASSYKQSRSYEQYF
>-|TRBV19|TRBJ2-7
CASSISRDRGSYEQYF
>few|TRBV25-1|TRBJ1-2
CASSESGDWDGYTF
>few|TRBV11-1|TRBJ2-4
CASSLRGGAKNIQYF